The rows below give T cell receptor beta chains drawn from one sample of a study of T cell responses to AZD1222 COVID-19 vaccine. The repertoire was sequenced with immunoSEQ multiplex PCR; TCRdb's copy has only in-frame clones and lacks some. Found here are about 170,000 clones, just under 95% of them singletons; the top ten hold 1.6%. The input for sequencing was peripheral blood, taken on day 0 of AZD1222 vaccination. These receptors all stem from an adult in good health. CDR3s include the opening cysteine and the closing phenylalanine or tryptophan. D genes are given only for firm matches. Size tells how often a clone was seen (once, few, many) or the class of an expanded clone, and some rows leave it out.

TRBD2,TRBJ2-2,-,TRBV24-1,CATSDNRASGGELFF,TGTGCCACCAGTGACAACCGGGCTAGCGGGGGGGAGCTGTTTTTT
TRBD2,TRBJ2-1,-,TRBV3-1/TRBV3-2,CASSQVGEPRTSGSGRSYNEQFF,TGTGCCAGCAGCCAAGTAGGGGAGCCACGGACTAGCGGGAGTGGTAGGTCCTACAATGAGCAGTTCTTC
-,TRBJ1-2,once,TRBV7-9,CASSPGGYTF,TGTGCCAGCAGCCCTGGTGGCTACACCTTC
-,TRBJ1-1,-,TRBV18,CASSPFRPNTEAFF,TGTGCCAGCTCGCCTTTTAGGCCGAACACTGAAGCTTTCTTT
-,TRBJ1-3,-,TRBV29-1,CSVDTGSTIYF,TGCAGCGTTGACACTGGCAGCACCATATATTTT
TRBD2,TRBJ2-7,-,TRBV3-1/TRBV3-2,CASASNGAGGLGQYF,TGTGCCAGCGCCTCGAATGGAGCGGGGGGATTGGGGCAGTACTTC
TRBD2,TRBJ2-7,-,TRBV5-1,CASSGELAGGEQYF,TGCGCCAGCAGCGGAGAACTAGCGGGTGGAGAGCAGTACTTC
-,TRBJ1-2,once,TRBV27,CASSLGADTHGYTF,TGTGCCAGCAGTTTAGGGGCAGACACTCATGGCTACACCTTC
TRBD1,TRBJ1-4,-,TRBV5-1,CASSSGTGDEKLFF,TGCGCCAGCAGTTCCGGGACAGGGGATGAAAAACTGTTTTTT
TRBD1,TRBJ2-7,-,TRBV5-1,CASSLWTGTTYEQYF,TGCGCCAGCAGCTTATGGACAGGCACTACCTACGAGCAGTACTTC
TRBD1,TRBJ1-1,-,TRBV27,CASRSGTGVATEAFF,TGTGCCAGCAGATCCGGGACAGGGGTAGCCACTGAAGCTTTCTTT
-,TRBJ1-3,-,TRBV13,CASSHRAGNTIYF,TGTGCCAGCAGCCACAGGGCCGGAAACACCATATATTTT
TRBD1,TRBJ2-7,-,TRBV7-6,CASSSGQGVNEQYF,TGTGCCAGCAGCTCGGGACAGGGGGTAAACGAGCAGTACTTC
-,TRBJ1-1,-,TRBV5-4,CASSFGGAGTEAFF,TGTGCCAGCAGCTTTGGAGGGGCTGGCACTGAAGCTTTCTTT
TRBD1,TRBJ1-1,-,TRBV7-9,CASSKPGQGADTEAFF,TGTGCCAGCAGCAAACCGGGACAGGGAGCCGACACTGAAGCTTTCTTT
TRBD1,TRBJ1-3,-,TRBV19,CASSLTGPGNTIYF,TGTGCCAGTAGCCTGACAGGGCCCGGAAACACCATATATTTT
-,TRBJ1-6,-,TRBV7-9,CASRTGSAWNSPLHF,TGTGCCAGCAGAACAGGGTCAGCGTGGAATTCACCCCTCCACTTT
-,TRBJ1-2,-,TRBV3-1/TRBV3-2,CASSQAPGVSNYGYTF,TGTGCCAGCAGCCAAGCTCCAGGCGTTTCTAACTATGGCTACACCTTC
-,TRBJ2-7,-,TRBV11-2,CASSPPRRRDSYEQYF,TGTGCCAGCAGCCCCCCCCGGCGGCGTGACTCCTACGAGCAGTACTTC
-,TRBJ1-2,-,TRBV25-1,CASSEHRVDGYTF,TGTGCCAGCAGTGAACACAGAGTTGATGGCTACACCTTC